Below, 27 T cell receptor beta chains from the same sample are listed, as sequenced in a study of T cell repertoires in cytomegalovirus infection. TCRdb called the reads again in MiXCR, with one record for every CDR3 protein. The sample consists of approximately 1,000,000 distinct CDR3 sequences, under 40% of them appearing once. These TCRs' antigens remain unknown. The sample here was cultured CD8+ T cells from PBMCs, taken from culture after CMV antigen stimulation. These receptor sequences come from a human donor in good health (CMV status not recorded). Some clones in this sample may be carry-over from other donors' samples.

This clonotype was found a few times. V and J are TRBV6-6 and TRBJ2-5, with D tentatively TRBD2 (6 bases). This CDR3 comprises 11 residues. The V end lost 3 bases, the J end lost 9 bases, and 8 bases lay between the germline ends. The V gene's germline CDR1 is MNHNY and CDR2 SVGAGI (reference sequence). CDR3 bases: TGTGCCAGCAGTTATCGGGGGTCCCAGTACTTC. Its translation is CASSYRGSQYF.

The sample holds a few counts of this clonotype. The chain links TRBV5-6 to TRBJ1-1, with D maybe TRBD1 (5 bases). The length of the CDR3 is 16 residues. The germline V gene encodes CDR1 SGHDT and CDR2 YYEEEE. V lost 0 bases and J 0 bases, leaving 12 bases between the germline ends. The DNA of the CDR3 is TGTGCCAGCAGCTTGGCCCCCACAGGTATGAACACTGAAGCTTTCTTT. It is translated as CASSLAPTGMNTEAFF.

Points on this clonotype: Sequence at one end of the junction differs from germline and may be a read error. The chain's CDR3 is CASSFAGGDQPQHF. The CDR3 coding sequence is TGTGCTAGCAGTTTCGCAGGGGGCGATCAGCCCCAGCATTTT. The J gene is TRBJ1-5, the V gene TRBV28; the match to TRBD1 covers 8 bases. CDR3 length: 14 amino acids. The germline CDR1 and CDR2 sequences are MDHEN and SYDVKM. The whole variable domain, filled in from reference TRBV28 and TRBJ1-5, reads DVKVTQSSRYLVKRTGEKVFLECVQDMDHENMFWYRQDPGLGLRLIYFSYDVKMKEKGDIPEGYSVSREKKERFSLILESASTNQTSMYLCASSFAGGDQPQHFGDGTRLSIL.

The chain carries TRBV5-1 and TRBJ2-1, with 8 bases identical to TRBD2. This CDR3 comprises 21 residues. Losses at the gene ends were 1 base for V and 0 bases for J; bases not matched to a gene: 18. CDR1 and CDR2 from the germline V gene are SGHRS and YFSETQ. CDR3 DNA: TGCGCCAGCAGCTTGCCCTTGGGGCGGGGGGAAAATGTAGGCTCCTACAATGAGCAGTTCTTC. This sequence encodes CASSLPLGRGENVGSYNEQFF. The full variable domain, rest sourced from reference TRBV5-1 and TRBJ2-1, is KAGVTQTPRYLIKTRGQQVTLSCSPISGHRSVSWYQQTPGQGLQFLFEYFSETQRNKGNFPGRFSGRQFSNSRSEMNVSTLELGDSALYLCASSLPLGRGENVGSYNEQFFGPGTRLTVL.

This clonotype was picked up a small number of times. The rearrangement uses TRBV4-1 and TRBJ1-1; 8 bases are a match to TRBD1. This CDR3 is 14 amino acids long. Trimming removed 3 bases from V and 6 bases from J; junction bases left unmatched: 6. Germline V CDR1 and CDR2: MGHRA, YSYEKL. This CDR3 reads CASSHGGQGAEAFF. The CDR3 nucleotides are TGCGCCAGCAGCCACGGCGGACAGGGCGCTGAAGCTTTCTTT.

The table lists this clonotype with a few counts. The chain employs TRBV6-1 and TRBJ2-5, with 8 bases lining up with TRBD1. This CDR3 has 15 residues. CDR1 MNHNS and CDR2 SASEGT come from the germline V gene. Trimming cost V 6 bases and J 1 base; bases outside gene matches: 7. CDR3 residues: CASRTGQGFQETQYF. In DNA, the CDR3 is TGTGCCAGCAGGACTGGACAGGGATTCCAAGAGACCCAGTACTTC.

Details on this clonotype: A much larger clonotype is one base distant, so this may be a read error. The chain links TRBV7-8 to TRBJ1-5; D gene uncertain. Trimming cost V 11 bases and J 5 bases, with 22 bases left between them. The length of the CDR3 is 15 residues. Germline-derived CDR1 and CDR2 are SGHVS and FQNEAQ. CDR3 bases: TGTGCCGTAACGGAGGATCCTGAGGGTGATCAGCCCCAGCATTTT. Translating gives CAVTEDPEGDQPQHF.

There are a few counts of this clonotype. V usage is TRBV5-6 and J usage is TRBJ2-5; D remains unclear. Germline V gene data show CDR1 as SGHDT and CDR2 as YYEEEE. Trimming took 7 bases from V and 4 from J, leaving 17 bases between them. This CDR3 has 14 residues. In nucleotides, the CDR3 is TGTGCCAGCCGGCTTGGGTGGGTTGCAGAGACCCAGTACTTC. This sequence encodes CASRLGWVAETQYF.

J is TRBJ1-3 and V is TRBV4-1; D remains unclear. Germline V lookup: CDR1 MGHRA, CDR2 YSYEKL. This CDR3 is built from 15 residues. The V end was cut by 4 bases, the J end by 0 bases, with 10 bases between. The DNA for the CDR3 is TGCGCCAGCAGCCCGCATGAGTTCTCTGGAAACACCATATATTTT. Translating gives CASSPHEFSGNTIYF.

Worth noting for this clonotype: Sequence at one end of the junction differs from germline and may be a read error. The chain uses TRBV15 and TRBJ2-1; no clear D. The germline gives CDR1 LNHNV, CDR2 YYDKDF (reference sequence). This CDR3 is 17 amino acids long. CDR3 bases: TGTGTCACCAGCAGATACGGACCGATATACCGCTACAATGAGCAGTTCTTC. Its protein is CVTSRYGPIYRYNEQFF.

V gene TRBV27 combines with J gene TRBJ2-7, with D maybe TRBD2 (5 bases). V lost 1 base to trimming and J lost 5 bases, with 15 bases between them. The CDR3 spans 15 residues. In germline, CDR1 is MNHEY, CDR2 SMNVEV (reference sequence). CDR3 nucleotides: TGTGCCAGCAGTTTATATCCCGGCGGGTCCGACGAGCAGTACTTC. This encodes CASSLYPGGSDEQYF.

V is TRBV6-8 and J is TRBJ2-3; perhaps TRBD1 as D (5 bases). The CDR3 runs to 14 residues. From germline, CDR1 is MNHGY and CDR2 SAAAGT. Trimming shortened V by 0 bases and J by 2 bases, and 6 bases separated the two germline ends. CDR3 coding DNA: TGTGCCAGCAGTTACTCGGGGCCCACAGATACGCAGTATTTT. Its protein product is CASSYSGPTDTQYF.

This clonotype has only a few counts. The V call is TRBV7-9, the J call TRBJ1-4; TRBD1 matches 7 bases. The germline gives CDR1 SEHNR, CDR2 FQNEAQ (reference sequence). The CDR3 has 17 amino acids. Unmatched junction bases numbered 15, after V lost 5 bases and J lost 6 bases. The CDR3 bases are TGTGCCAGCAGCGTTCAAAAAACAGGGGACCTTTATGAAAAACTGTTTTTT. Translation: CASSVQKTGDLYEKLFF.

This clonotype was recorded a few times. Here the CDR3 reads CASSYTIRGGEYNEQFF. As DNA, the CDR3 is TGTGCCAGCAGCTATACCATAAGGGGGGGGGAATACAATGAGCAGTTCTTC. V gene TRBV6-2 or TRBV6-3 combines with J gene TRBJ2-1; D may be TRBD2 (7 bases). V was cut by 6 bases and J by 4 bases, with 22 bases left in between. CDR1 MNHEY and CDR2 SVGEGT come from the germline V gene. The CDR3 has 17 amino acids.

The V call is TRBV29-1, the J call TRBJ1-3; 7 bases agree with TRBD1. CDR1 is SQVTM, CDR2 ANQGSEA, per germline. The V gene end was trimmed by 5 bases and the J gene end by 0 bases; junction bases not matched to a gene: 1. This CDR3 spans 13 amino acids. The CDR3 DNA reads TGCAGCGTTCACAGGGGCTCTGGAAACACCATATATTTT. Protein sequence: CSVHRGSGNTIYF.

The chain couples TRBV5-4 to TRBJ2-7; 9 bases map to TRBD2. V shed 0 bases, J shed 2 bases, and the junction held 6 bases outside the gene matches. The CDR3 consists of 16 residues. Per germline, CDR1 SGHNT and CDR2 YYREEE (reference sequence). In DNA, the CDR3 is TGTGCCAGCAGCTTGGGGCTTAGCGGGGGACCCTACGAGCAGTACTTC. The encoded protein is CASSLGLSGGPYEQYF.

The chain couples TRBV3-1 to TRBJ1-1, with D perhaps matching TRBD1 (5 bases). This CDR3 has 12 residues. Trimming stripped 5 bases from V and 6 bases from J, with 10 bases between. CDR1 and CDR2 from the germline V gene are LGHDT and YNNKEL (reference sequence). In DNA, the CDR3 is TGTGCCAGCAGCTCCCCAGGGCCTGAAGCTTTCTTT. Protein sequence: CASSSPGPEAFF.

This clonotype was counted between two and nine times. J is TRBJ2-7 and V is TRBV19, with TRBD1 as a possible D gene (5 bases). The CDR3 has 12 residues. Germline CDR1 and CDR2: LNHDA and SQIVND (reference sequence). V lost 9 bases and J 3 bases, leaving 12 bases between the germline ends. Here the CDR3 reads CARTGVFYEQYF. The CDR3 DNA is TGTGCCAGAACAGGAGTCTTCTACGAGCAGTACTTC.

This chain joins TRBV7-9 and TRBJ1-1, with 9 bases lining up with TRBD1. Trimming at V came to 6 bases and at J to 7 bases, leaving 6 bases not matched to a gene. Germline V lookup: CDR1 SEHNR, CDR2 FQNEAQ (reference sequence). The CDR3 is 13 residues long. CDR3 DNA: TGTGCCAGCAGTCAACAGGGGGCAGGTGAAGCTTTCTTT. Translating it yields CASSQQGAGEAFF. Filled out from reference TRBV7-9 and TRBJ1-1, the complete variable domain reads DTGVSQNPRHKITKRGQNVTFRCDPISEHNRLYWYRQTLGQGPEFLTYFQNEAQLEKSRLLSDRFSAERPKGSFSTLEIQRTEQGDSAMYLCASSQQGAGEAFFGQGTRLTVV.

A few counts support this clonotype. The chain is built from TRBV29-1 and TRBJ2-1; 13 bases are a match to TRBD2. The junction had 9 bases not matched to a gene; V was cut back by 7 bases and J by 9 bases. The CDR3 length is 14 residues. The germline gives CDR1 SQVTM, CDR2 ANQGSEA. The chain's CDR3 is CSGGLAGSRREQFF. CDR3 DNA sequence: TGCAGCGGGGGACTAGCGGGGTCCCGTCGTGAGCAGTTCTTC.

This clonotype was picked up many times. The chain links TRBV12-3 or TRBV12-4 to TRBJ1-5, with D uncertain. Deletions cut 2 bases from V and 5 bases from J, with 13 bases between. CDR3 length equals 15 residues. The CDR3: CASSLYSGGDQPQHF. CDR3 bases: TGTGCCAGCAGTTTATACTCTGGTGGGGATCAGCCCCAGCATTTT.

This clonotype was observed a few times. The genes are TRBV12-3 or TRBV12-4 and TRBJ1-5, with D hard to call. V dropped 6 bases and J dropped 11 bases, with 14 bases sitting between them. The CDR3 loop spans 12 amino acids. For the CDR3, the DNA is TGTGCCAGCAGCGCAGGAGAGGAGTCCCAGCATTTT. It encodes CASSAGEESQHF.

CDR3 sequence reads: CASSEYPENTQYF. The CDR3 nucleotides read TGTGCCAGCAGTGAATACCCGGAGAATACGCAGTATTTT. The gene calls are TRBV25-1 and TRBJ2-3; no reliable D call. The CDR3 consists of 13 residues. Trimming left V 0 bases short and J 7 bases short, with 8 bases between. Germline values: CDR1 MGHDK, CDR2 SYGVNS. Full variable domain (remainder filled in from reference TRBV25-1 and TRBJ2-3): EADIYQTPRYLVIGTGKKITLECSQTMGHDKMYWYQQDPGMELHLIHYSYGVNSTEKGDLSSESTVSRIRTEHFPLTLESARPSHTSQYLCASSEYPENTQYFGPGTRLTVL.

This clonotype was seen a handful of times. The chain joins TRBV12-5 to TRBJ1-2; a weak D match, TRBD1 (6 bases). Between the trimmed V and J ends, which lost 2 bases and 4 bases, there was a span of 14 bases. CDR1 and CDR2 from the germline V gene are LGHNT and FRNRAP. The CDR3 has 15 residues. CDR3 bases: TGTGCTAGTGGTTTGTGGACAGAAATCGGCTATGGCTACACCTTC. This translates into CASGLWTEIGYGYTF.

The chain joins TRBV19 to TRBJ1-6, with TRBD1 matching 11 bases. From germline, CDR1 is LNHDA and CDR2 SQIVND (reference sequence). The CDR3 sequence is 15 residues long. Germline trimming cut 7 bases from V and 9 bases from J; bases unmatched to any gene: 8. Here the CDR3 reads CASNSAGQGGSPLHF. The CDR3 bases are TGTGCCAGTAACTCCGCGGGACAGGGGGGTTCACCCCTCCACTTT.

This clonotype showed up just a few times. The V call is TRBV27, the J call TRBJ1-2; D gene unclear. Germline CDR1 is MNHEY and CDR2 is SMNVEV (reference sequence). This CDR3 has 13 amino acids. The V end was cut by 4 bases, the J end by 4 bases, with 10 bases between. In DNA, the CDR3 is TGTGCCAGCAGTTCCGGGCCTGGCTATGGCTACACCTTC. Translated, it gives CASSSGPGYGYTF.

This rearrangement joins TRBV6-6 to TRBJ2-7; 7 bases align to TRBD1. V lost 5 bases and J lost 2; bases outside the gene matches: 6. The length of the CDR3 is 14 residues. CDR1 and CDR2 from the germline V gene are MNHNY and SVGAGI (reference sequence). The CDR3 DNA reads TGTGCCAGCAGTCGGGACAGTTATACCTACGAGCAGTACGTC. Its protein is CASSRDSYTYEQYV.